This TCR beta chain was sequenced for a study of blood T cell repertoires in COVID-19. Here immunoSEQ multiplex PCR was the method, and the copy in TCRdb shows in-frame clones only, minus some. The sample lists some 22,000 clones; roughly 83% were seen once. The CDR3 is 11 amino acids. V shed 5 bases and J shed 3 bases, with 5 bases lying between them. The chain has TRBV12-3 or TRBV12-4 and TRBJ2-7; D remains ambiguous. This receptor was identified in an older man with active or convalescent COVID-19. Sequenced material: peripheral blood. CDR3: CASSNGYEQYF. In nucleotides, the CDR3 is TGTGCCAGCAGTAACGGCTACGAGCAGTACTTC.